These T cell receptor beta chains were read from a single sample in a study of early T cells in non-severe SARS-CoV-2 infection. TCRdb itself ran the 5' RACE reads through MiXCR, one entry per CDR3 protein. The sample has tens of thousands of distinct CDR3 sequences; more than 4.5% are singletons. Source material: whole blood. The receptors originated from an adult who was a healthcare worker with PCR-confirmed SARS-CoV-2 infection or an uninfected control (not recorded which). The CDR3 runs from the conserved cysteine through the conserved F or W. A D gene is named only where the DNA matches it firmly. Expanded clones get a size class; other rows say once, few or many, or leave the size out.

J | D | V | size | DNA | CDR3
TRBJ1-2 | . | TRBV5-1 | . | TGCGCCAGCAGCTTTTTCAGGGGAAACTATGGCTACACCTTC | CASSFFRGNYGYTF
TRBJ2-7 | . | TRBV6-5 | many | TGTGCCAGCAGTGCAGTCCTGGACCCCATCCATCACCCGTACGAGCAGTACTTC | CASSAVLDPIHHPYEQYF
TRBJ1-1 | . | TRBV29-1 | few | TGCAGCGTTGTGAGGGGCCCAACACTCAACACTGAAGCTTTCTTT | CSVVRGPTLNTEAFF
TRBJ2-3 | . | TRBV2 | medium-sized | TGTGCCAGCAGTGCGGGACTCGACACAGATACGCAGTATTTT | CASSAGLDTDTQYF
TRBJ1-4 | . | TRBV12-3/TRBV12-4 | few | TGTGCCAGCAGTAATAACAGGAATGAAAAACTGTTTTTT | CASSNNRNEKLFF
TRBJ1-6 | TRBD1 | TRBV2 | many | TGTGCCAGCAGTGACGTGGACAGGGGCGTCGGTTCACCCCTCCACTTT | CASSDVDRGVGSPLHF
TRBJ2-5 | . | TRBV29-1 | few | TGCAGCGTCGTAACACCGGGCAAGACCCAGTACTTC | CSVVTPGKTQYF
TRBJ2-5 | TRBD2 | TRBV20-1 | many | TGCAGTGCTAGACTTAGCGGGGGGGCCTCCCACAAAGAGACCCAGTACTTC | CSARLSGGASHKETQYF
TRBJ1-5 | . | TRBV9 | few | TGTGCCAGCGCTGAGGACGATAGCAATCAGCCCCAGCATTTT | CASAEDDSNQPQHF
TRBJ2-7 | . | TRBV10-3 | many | TGTGCCATCAGTCCCGGGTCCTACGAGCAGTACTTC | CAISPGSYEQYF
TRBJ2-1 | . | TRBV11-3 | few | TGTGCCAGCAGCTTACGGGGCGGCGACGCTTACAATGAGCAGTTCTTC | CASSLRGGDAYNEQFF
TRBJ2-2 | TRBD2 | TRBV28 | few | TGTGCCAGCAGTTTAGTTAGCGGGAGCACCGGGGAGCTGTTTTTT | CASSLVSGSTGELFF
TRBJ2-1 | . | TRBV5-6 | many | TGTGCCAGCAGCCCGGACTACCGCTCCTACAATGAGCAGTTCTTC | CASSPDYRSYNEQFF
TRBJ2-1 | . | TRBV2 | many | TGTGCCAGCAAGAACGATCGTGGTCGTAACAATGAGCAGTTCTTC | CASKNDRGRNNEQFF
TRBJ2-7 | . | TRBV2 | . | TGTGCCAGCAGGACTCAGGGCGGGGCCACCTACGAGCAGTACTTC | CASRTQGGATYEQYF
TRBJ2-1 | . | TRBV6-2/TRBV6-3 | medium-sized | TGTGCCAGCAGTTCCCGCCAGGGCTACCGACTAGGGAATGAGCAGTTCTTC | CASSSRQGYRLGNEQFF
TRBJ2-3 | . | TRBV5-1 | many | TGCGCCAGCAGCTCCGGAGTGGCCACAGATACGCAGTATTTT | CASSSGVATDTQYF
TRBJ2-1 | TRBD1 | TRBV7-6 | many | TGTGCCAGCAGCTCACAGGGGGGACTCTCCTACAATGAGCAGTTCTTC | CASSSQGGLSYNEQFF
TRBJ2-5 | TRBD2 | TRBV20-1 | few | TGCAGTGCTAGTGTTCGGGAGGGACAAGAGACCCAGTACTTC | CSASVREGQETQYF
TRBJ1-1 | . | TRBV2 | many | TGTGCCAGCAGTGGACACCGGGACAAAACGTTGAACACTGAAGCTTTCTTT | CASSGHRDKTLNTEAFF
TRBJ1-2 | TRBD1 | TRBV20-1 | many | TGCAGTGCTAGAGACCCCCAGGGGGCGCCTTATGGCTACACCTTC | CSARDPQGAPYGYTF
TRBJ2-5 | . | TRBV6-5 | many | TGTGCCAGCAGTTATTCAGGGGTGGAGACCCAGTACTTC | CASSYSGVETQYF
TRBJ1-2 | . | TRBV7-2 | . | TGTGCCAGCAGCTTAGACCCCCTTCGCCGCGGCTACACCTTC | CASSLDPLRRGYTF
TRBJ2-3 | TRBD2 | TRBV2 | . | TGTGCCAGCAGATCTTTGCGGGAGGGCCGAGATACGCAGTATTTT | CASRSLREGRDTQYF
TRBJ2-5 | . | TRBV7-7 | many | TGTGCCAGCAGCTTAGGGGGGGCCCCCAGGGAGACCCAGTACTTC | CASSLGGAPRETQYF
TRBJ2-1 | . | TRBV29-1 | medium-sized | TGCAGCATGTTCAGGGTCGGCGAGCAGTTCTTC | CSMFRVGEQFF
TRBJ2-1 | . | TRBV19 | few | TGTGCCAGTAGTATCTTGGTACAGAGCGACTACAATGAGCAGTTCTTC | CASSILVQSDYNEQFF
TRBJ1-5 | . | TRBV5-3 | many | TGTGCCAGAAGCTTTCGGGCAGGGTCGCGCCAGCCCCAGCATTTT | CARSFRAGSRQPQHF
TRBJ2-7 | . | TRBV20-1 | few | TGCAGTGCTAGAGTAGCCAGGCTGGTTCTTTCCTACGAGCAGTACTTC | CSARVARLVLSYEQYF
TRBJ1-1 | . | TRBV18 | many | TGTGCCAGCTCCGGTCAGGGGAACACTGAAGCTTTCTTT | CASSGQGNTEAFF
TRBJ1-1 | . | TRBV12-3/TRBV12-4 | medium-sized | TGTGCCAGCAGTGCGCGCACAGGGATCACTGAAGCTTTCTTT | CASSARTGITEAFF
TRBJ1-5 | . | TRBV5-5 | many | TGTGCCAGCAGCCCGGGACGGTTTTCTATCGAGGGCAATCAGCCCCAGCATTTT | CASSPGRFSIEGNQPQHF
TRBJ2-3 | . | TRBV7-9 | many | TGTGCCAGCAGCTCCGAAGGTTTCCGGACCGGGCACTCAGATACGCAGTATTTT | CASSSEGFRTGHSDTQYF
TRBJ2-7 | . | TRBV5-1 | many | TGCGCCAGCAGCCTGAGGGAGGCAGCGACAGGGCCCTCCTACGAGCAGTACTTC | CASSLREAATGPSYEQYF
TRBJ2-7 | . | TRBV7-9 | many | TGTGCCAGCAGCTCCAGGGGAGTATCCTACGAGCAGTACTTC | CASSSRGVSYEQYF
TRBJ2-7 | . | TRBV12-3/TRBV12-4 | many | TGTGCCAGCAGTTTAACATCTCGCATCGACAGGCCATTCGAGCAGTACTTC | CASSLTSRIDRPFEQYF
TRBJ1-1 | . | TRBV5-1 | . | TGCGCCAGCAGCTTCAATTGGGACACTGAAGCTTTCTTT | CASSFNWDTEAFF
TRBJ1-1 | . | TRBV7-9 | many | TGTGCCAGCAGCTTATTGGTCCGGGAAAGCACTGAAGCTTTCTTT | CASSLLVRESTEAFF
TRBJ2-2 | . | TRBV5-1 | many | TGCGCCAGCAGCCAGCCCGGGGGGCTCGACACCGGGGAGCTGTTTTTT | CASSQPGGLDTGELFF
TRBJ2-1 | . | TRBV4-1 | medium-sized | TGCGCCAGCAGCCAAGCGCGGGATCTATACAATGAGCAGTTCTTC | CASSQARDLYNEQFF
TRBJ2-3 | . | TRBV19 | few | TGTGCCAGTAGTCAGTGGGGGGCCACCACAGATACGCAGTATTTT | CASSQWGATTDTQYF
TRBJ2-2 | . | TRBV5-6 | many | TGTGCCAGCAGCTGGCTGGGGACCGGGGAGCTGTTTTTT | CASSWLGTGELFF
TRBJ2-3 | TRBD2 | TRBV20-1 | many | TGCAGTGCTAGAGATTCGGCTAGCGGATACACAGATACGCAGTATTTT | CSARDSASGYTDTQYF
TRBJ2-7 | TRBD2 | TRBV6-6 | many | TGTGCCAGCAGTTACCTGGCGGGAGTTTACGAGCAGTACTTC | CASSYLAGVYEQYF
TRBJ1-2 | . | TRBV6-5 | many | TGTGCCAGCAGTTACTCGCACAGGGCCTATGGCTACACCTTC | CASSYSHRAYGYTF
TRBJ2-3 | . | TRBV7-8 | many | TGTGCCAGCAGCTTAGGTTTGAGGGTAGCCCCTCGGCGAGGTACGCAGTATTTT | CASSLGLRVAPRRGTQYF
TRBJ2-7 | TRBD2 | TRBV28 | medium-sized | TGTGCCAGCAGTGGTACTAGCGGACGCCTCCTCGAGCAGTACTTC | CASSGTSGRLLEQYF
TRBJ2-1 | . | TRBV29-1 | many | TGCAGCGTTCAAACAGGGTACAATGAGCAGTTCTTC | CSVQTGYNEQFF
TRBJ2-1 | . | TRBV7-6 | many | TGTGCCAGCAGCCCGGAGCATTACAATGAGCAGTTCTTC | CASSPEHYNEQFF
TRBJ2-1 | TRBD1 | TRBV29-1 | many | TGCAGCGCCCAAGTGGACAGGGGATACAATGAGCAGTTCTTC | CSAQVDRGYNEQFF
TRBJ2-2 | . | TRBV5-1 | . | TGCGCCAGCAGCTTGACGGTGAACACCGGGGAGCTGTTTTTT | CASSLTVNTGELFF
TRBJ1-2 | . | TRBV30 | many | TGTGCCTGGAGTCAGACAAGGACCTATGGCTACACCTTC | CAWSQTRTYGYTF
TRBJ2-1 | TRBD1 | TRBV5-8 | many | TGTGCCAGCCTACCAAGTGACAGGGGGCGAATGGAAAATGAGCAGTTCTTC | CASLPSDRGRMENEQFF
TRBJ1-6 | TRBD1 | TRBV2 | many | TGTGCCAGCAGGGACAGGGAGCGTTCACCCCTCCACTTT | CASRDRERSPLHF
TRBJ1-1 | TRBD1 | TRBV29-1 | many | TGCAGCGTGACAGGGGCTGAAGCTTTCTTT | CSVTGAEAFF
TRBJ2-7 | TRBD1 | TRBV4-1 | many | TGCGCCAGCAGCCAGATGACAGGGGGCCTACCCTACGAGCAGTACTTC | CASSQMTGGLPYEQYF
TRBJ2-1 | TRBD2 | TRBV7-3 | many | TGTGCCAGCAGCTTGAAGAGCGGGAGTGTGCACAATGAGCAGTTCTTC | CASSLKSGSVHNEQFF
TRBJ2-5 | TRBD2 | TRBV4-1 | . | TGCGCCAGCAGCCAAGAGCCGGCTAGCGGGGGGGCCCAAGAGACCCAGTACTTC | CASSQEPASGGAQETQYF